Listed here is a single T cell receptor (beta chain). Its antigen is undetermined. Unique molecular identifiers were present in the TCR beta cDNA libraries. About 500,000 cDNA molecules came from around 1 to 10 million T cells. TCRdb independently ran MiXCR on the PCR reads; one entry per CDR3 protein. The sample contains about 160,000 distinct CDR3 sequences, around 36% of which appear only once. Germline V gene lookup returns CDR1 SGHTA and CDR2 FQGNSA. Trimming shortened V by 0 bases and J by 2 bases, and 8 bases separated the two germline ends. CDR3 length: 14 amino acids. This entry is derived from a study of post-analysis software for immune sequencing data. Study in general: Courses of disease covered relapsing-remitting, secondary progressive and progressive-relapsing multiple sclerosis. Study results and limitations: Relative to controls, patients had a handful of TRBV segments at higher frequency, with TRBV5-6, TRBV5-1 and TRBV20-1 among these.

Sequenced material: blood, taken after autologous hematopoietic stem cell transplantation. The genes are TRBV7-2 and TRBJ2-7; D is uncertain. The TCR sequence derives from a girl aged 10-17 years with multiple sclerosis. The CDR3 coding sequence is TGTGCCAGCAGCTTAGCGCTGTTACCCTACGAGCAGTACTTC. Its translation is CASSLALLPYEQYF.